This TCR beta chain was sequenced for a study of blood T cell repertoires in COVID-19. Whole-study context: From T cells, B-cell-depleted T cells, or PBMCs came the material, which was cDNA or gDNA.

The CDR3 totals 14 residues. The V end lost 2 bases, the J end lost 6 bases, and 8 bases lay between the germline ends. CDR1 is MNHEY, CDR2 SVGAGI, per germline. Per the original methods: Estimated nucleated cell counts came from reference gene primer amplification. Clones were read by immunoSEQ multiplex PCR, and TCRdb kept only the in-frame ones, dropping some. The V and J calls and clone size come from that table; D and trimming were worked out from the DNA. The table includes 9,500 to 10,000 clones, roughly 79% detected once. This clone came up a few times. What was sequenced was peripheral blood. The source is a human donor in a cohort sampled during active COVID-19. The rearrangement links TRBV6-5 to TRBJ1-6; D ambiguous. CDR3 nucleotides: TGTGCCAGCAGTTACAGGGAGGGTAATTCACCCCTCCACTTT. Translation gives CASSYREGNSPLHF.